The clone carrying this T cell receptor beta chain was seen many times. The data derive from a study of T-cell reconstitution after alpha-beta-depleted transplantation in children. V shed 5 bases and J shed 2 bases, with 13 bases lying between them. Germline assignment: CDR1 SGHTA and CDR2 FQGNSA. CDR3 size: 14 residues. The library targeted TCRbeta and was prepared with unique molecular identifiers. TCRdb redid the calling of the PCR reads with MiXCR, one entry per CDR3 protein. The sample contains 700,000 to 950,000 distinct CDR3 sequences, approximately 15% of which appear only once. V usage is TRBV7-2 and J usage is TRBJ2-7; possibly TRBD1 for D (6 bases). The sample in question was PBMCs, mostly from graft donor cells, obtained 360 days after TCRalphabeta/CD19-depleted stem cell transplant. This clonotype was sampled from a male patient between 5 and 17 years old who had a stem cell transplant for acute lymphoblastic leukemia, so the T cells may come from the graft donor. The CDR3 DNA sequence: TGTGCCAGCAGCGATCGGGACAAAGCCTACGAGCAGTACTTC. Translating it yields CASSDRDKAYEQYF.